The entry that follows covers one T cell receptor beta chain sequence. Antigen: not known. The sort gate was single viable CD3+CD4+CD8-CD45RO+ cells for memory CD4+ T cells. Serum IgG to CMV pp150, pp28, p38 and p52 defined serostatus. The sample comes from a study of memory CD4+ T cells and cytomegalovirus serostatus. Germline V lookup: CDR1 LNHDA, CDR2 SQIVND (reference sequence). The CDR3 loop spans 18 amino acids. Trimming took 9 bases from V and 0 from J; bases not matched to a gene: 15. General study results and limits: CMV serostatus prediction reached median AUC about 0.96, or 0.93 with US-trained model. About 40% of the 164 known CMV-associated TCRbeta sequences appeared in CD4+ memory.

In the study's own analysis: Out-of-frame sequences were removed, leaving a few million distinct TCRbeta sequences. Some clones are missing from TCRdb's copy, which holds only in-frame ones; the method was immunoSEQ multiplex PCR. That table furnishes V, J and clone size, whereas the DNA furnished D and trimming. The data contain about 45,000 clones, roughly 78% of them seen just once; the ten biggest clones take up more than 0.75%. Sequencing was performed on memory CD4+ T cells from blood. This chain links TRBV19 with TRBJ1-5, with 9 bases identical to TRBD1. The TCR was taken from an adult in good health and CMV-seronegative. DNA of the CDR3: TGTGCCAGCAGTTCATTTGACAGGGGGGGTTATAGCAATCAGCCCCAGCATTTT. Translating gives CASSSFDRGGYSNQPQHF.